Below are 3 T cell receptor beta chains sequenced from a single sample in a study of blood T cell repertoires in COVID-19. Using immunoSEQ multiplex PCR, the repertoire was profiled, and TCRdb retains in-frame clones only, with some absent. The sample carries under 200,000 clones, around nine tenths recorded once. The sequencing sample was made of peripheral blood. All receptors come from a man aged 50 to 60 with acute or convalescent COVID-19.

V gene TRBV27 combines with J gene TRBJ1-2, with a possible D match to TRBD1 (5 bases). This CDR3 comprises 15 residues. CDR1 is MNHEY, CDR2 SMNVEV, per germline (reference sequence). Trimming pared 2 bases from V and 3 bases from J, leaving 13 bases between. CDR3 in DNA: TGTGCCAGCAGTTTAAGGGGCCCTGGGGACTATGGCTACACCTTC. This gives the protein CASSLRGPGDYGYTF.

The chain uses TRBV3-1 (or the pseudogene TRBV3-2) and TRBJ1-3; D is uncertain. CDR1 and CDR2 (germline): LGHDT, YNNKEL (reference sequence). The V gene lost 4 bases and the J gene lost 3 bases, with 7 bases spanning the gap. The CDR3 length is 13 residues. CDR3 nucleotides: TGTGCCAGCAGCCCTTCCGGTGGAAACACCATATATTTT. The encoded protein is CASSPSGGNTIYF.

In DNA, the CDR3 is TGTGCCAGCAGTGAAGGACAACGAAACATTCAGTACTTC. Its protein is CASSEGQRNIQYF. This chain links TRBV6-1 with TRBJ2-4; D gene unclear. V was shortened by 1 base and J by 6 bases, with 7 bases between the two germline ends. CDR1 and CDR2 (germline): MNHNS, SASEGT. This CDR3 comprises 13 residues.